A single sample gave rise to the 17 T cell receptor beta chains below, sequenced in a study of blood T cell repertoires in COVID-19. Sequencing used immunoSEQ multiplex PCR; TCRdb keeps in-frame clones, though not all of them. The profile covers under 300,000 clones, with under 85% appearing a single time and approximately 4% taken by the ten largest. Sequencing was performed on peripheral blood. Receptor source: a woman in her forties with active or convalescent COVID-19.

V is TRBV7-9 and J is TRBJ1-3, with 9 bases lining up with TRBD1. The CDR3 has 15 residues. The V gene end was trimmed by 5 bases and the J gene end by 4 bases; junction bases not matched to a gene: 6. Germline values: CDR1 SEHNR, CDR2 FQNEAQ (reference sequence). The CDR3 sequence is CASSPRQGEGNTIYF. DNA for the CDR3: TGTGCCAGCAGCCCCCGACAGGGGGAAGGAAACACCATATATTTT.

V gene TRBV6-2 or TRBV6-3 combines with J gene TRBJ2-1; 8 bases agree with TRBD2. The germline V gene has CDR1 MNHEY and CDR2 SVGEGT. Trimming at V came to 2 bases and at J to 10 bases, leaving 13 bases not matched to a gene. The CDR3 length is 16 residues. The CDR3 loop reads CASSYGGLGTLGEQFF. The CDR3 DNA reads TGTGCCAGCAGTTACGGGGGACTAGGGACCTTAGGAGAGCAGTTCTTC.

This chain links TRBV30 with TRBJ2-1; no clear D. Germline V gene data show CDR1 as GTSNPN and CDR2 as SVGIG (reference sequence). Trimming shortened V by 1 base and J by 7 bases, and 17 bases separated the two germline ends. CDR3 length equals 15 residues. In DNA form, the CDR3 reads TGTGCCTGGAGTGGAGGCGGTAAGTTTAAGAATGAGCAGTTCTTC. As protein: CAWSGGGKFKNEQFF.

The rearrangement links TRBV6-4 to TRBJ2-1, with no clear D. CDR3 length equals 16 residues. Germline assignment: CDR1 MRHNA and CDR2 SNTAGT. V was shortened by 0 bases and J by 12 bases, with 21 bases between the two germline ends. The CDR3 bases are TGTGCCAGCAGTGACTCATTTGGCGCCCAACGGGTCGGGCAGTTCTTC. It encodes CASSDSFGAQRVGQFF.

The chain joins TRBV7-9 to TRBJ2-1; perhaps TRBD2 as D (6 bases). Germline CDR1 is SEHNR and CDR2 is FQNEAQ (reference sequence). The CDR3 length is 15 residues. V lost 3 bases and J lost 9, with 18 bases in between. The CDR3 sequence: CASSFRDSHPGEQFF. CDR3 coding DNA: TGTGCCAGCAGCTTCAGGGACTCTCACCCGGGTGAGCAGTTCTTC.

The chain recombines TRBV5-4 with TRBJ1-3; 8 bases map to TRBD1. The CDR3 length is 14 residues. Germline-derived CDR1 and CDR2 are SGHNT and YYREEE (reference sequence). V trimming: 4 bases; J trimming: 2 bases; junction bases outside the gene matches: 2. The CDR3 region has the DNA TGTGCCAGCAGCCAGGACAGGGCTGGAAACACCATATATTTT. Encoded protein: CASSQDRAGNTIYF. Full variable domain (outside the CDR3, taken from reference TRBV5-4 and TRBJ1-3): ETGVTQSPTHLIKTRGQQVTLRCSSQSGHNTVSWYQQALGQGPQFIFQYYREEENGRGNFPPRFSGLQFPNYSSELNVNALELDDSALYLCASSQDRAGNTIYFGEGSWLTVV.

This chain links TRBV4-1 with TRBJ2-1, with TRBD1 matching over 10 bases. CDR1 and CDR2 (germline): MGHRA, YSYEKL. Germline trimming cut 8 bases from V and 8 bases from J; bases unmatched to any gene: 15. CDR3 length equals 16 residues. The CDR3 loop reads CASAQTVDRGRDEQFF. CDR3 DNA sequence: TGCGCCAGCGCGCAAACGGTAGACAGGGGGCGCGATGAGCAGTTCTTC.

This chain joins TRBV2 and TRBJ1-1; a possible D gene is TRBD1 (5 bases). Trimming left V 4 bases short and J 3 bases short, with 9 bases between. The length of the CDR3 is 13 residues. The germline V gene encodes CDR1 SNHLY and CDR2 FYNNEI. The CDR3 here is CASSVRGDTEAFF. CDR3 DNA sequence: TGTGCCAGCAGTGTTCGGGGGGACACTGAAGCTTTCTTT.

The chain joins TRBV12-5 to TRBJ1-2; 8 bases match TRBD1. In germline, CDR1 is LGHNT, CDR2 FRNRAP. V gave up 1 base and J gave up 8 bases; unmatched junction bases: 9. CDR3 length equals 15 residues. The CDR3 spells CASGLAPQGAFGYTF. The CDR3 bases are TGTGCTAGTGGTTTGGCACCTCAGGGGGCGTTCGGCTACACCTTC.

The chain carries TRBV18 and TRBJ1-3, with TRBD1 as a possible D gene (5 bases). In germline, CDR1 is KGHSH, CDR2 LQKENI. V was pared by 3 bases and J by 0 bases, with 15 bases between. The CDR3 extends over 17 amino acids. CDR3 amino acids: CASSPATVRYSGNTIYF. The CDR3 DNA sequence: TGTGCCAGCTCACCCGCGACAGTCCGATACTCTGGAAACACCATATATTTT.

This clone occurred a few times. The V gene is TRBV4-2, the J gene TRBJ1-4; TRBD1 agrees at 9 bases. Looked up from germline, CDR1 is LGHNA and CDR2 is YNFKEQ. The CDR3 sequence is 18 residues long. After removal of 4 bases from V and 2 bases from J, the junction contained 11 bases not matched to a gene. The DNA of the CDR3 is TGTGCCAGCAGCCCCCGGACAGGGGAAGTATCCACTAATGAAAAACTGTTTTTT. This encodes CASSPRTGEVSTNEKLFF.

As DNA, the CDR3 is TGTGCCACCAGTGATTGGGTCGGGACTAACCGCTACGAGCAGTACGTC. Translation: CATSDWVGTNRYEQYV. The chain recombines TRBV24-1 with TRBJ2-7; 7 bases are shared with TRBD2. The CDR3 totals 16 residues. Germline V lookup: CDR1 KGHDR, CDR2 SFDVKD. The V and J ends lost 2 bases and 3 bases, in that order; junction bases with no gene match: 9.

The V gene is TRBV7-2, the J gene TRBJ2-2; the D gene is possibly TRBD2 (6 bases). V was shortened by 0 bases and J by 4 bases, with 9 bases between the two germline ends. Germline values: CDR1 SGHTA, CDR2 FQGNSA. This CDR3 has 15 amino acids. The CDR3 region is CASSLAAGSTGELFF. The CDR3 DNA sequence: TGTGCCAGCAGCTTAGCCGCGGGGAGCACCGGGGAGCTGTTTTTT.

This clone came up a few times. The V call is TRBV7-2, the J call TRBJ1-1, with D perhaps matching TRBD1 (5 bases). Per the germline V gene, CDR1 is SGHTA and CDR2 is FQGNSA. CDR3 size: 15 residues. The V gene lost 5 bases and the J gene lost 1 base, with 14 bases spanning the gap. This chain's CDR3 is CASSRKTGSNTEAFF. For the CDR3, the DNA is TGTGCCAGCAGCCGGAAAACAGGATCGAACACTGAAGCTTTCTTT.

The rearrangement joins TRBV2 to TRBJ2-5; 10 bases agree with TRBD2. This CDR3 has 15 amino acids. CDR1 SNHLY and CDR2 FYNNEI come from the germline V gene. V lost 6 bases, J lost 2 bases, and 6 bases stayed unmatched. Here the CDR3 reads CASRPISGGQETQYF. In DNA, the CDR3 is TGTGCCAGCAGGCCGATTAGCGGGGGGCAAGAGACCCAGTACTTC. Filled out from reference TRBV2 and TRBJ2-5, the complete variable domain reads EPEVTQTPSHQVTQMGQEVILRCVPISNHLYFYWYRQILGQKVEFLVSFYNNEISEKSEIFDDQFSVERPDGSNFTLKIRSTKLEDSAMYFCASRPISGGQETQYFGPGTRLLVL.

CDR3 protein: CASSRGAEQYF. The CDR3 bases are TGTGCCAGCAGCCGGGGCGCGGAGCAGTACTTC. The chain employs TRBV6-2 or TRBV6-3 and TRBJ2-7; D possibly uses TRBD1 or TRBD2 (5 bases each). V lost 6 bases, J lost 7 bases, and 10 bases lay in between. In germline, CDR1 is MNHEY, CDR2 SVGEGT. The CDR3 length is 11 residues.

V gene TRBV28 combines with J gene TRBJ1-5; the D is unclear. The V gene's germline CDR1 is MDHEN and CDR2 SYDVKM. CDR3 size: 16 residues. Trimming left V 3 bases short and J 0 bases short, with 12 bases between. The CDR3 DNA sequence: TGTGCCAGCAGTTTTTTCAGGACTATTAGCAATCAGCCCCAGCATTTT. It codes for CASSFFRTISNQPQHF.